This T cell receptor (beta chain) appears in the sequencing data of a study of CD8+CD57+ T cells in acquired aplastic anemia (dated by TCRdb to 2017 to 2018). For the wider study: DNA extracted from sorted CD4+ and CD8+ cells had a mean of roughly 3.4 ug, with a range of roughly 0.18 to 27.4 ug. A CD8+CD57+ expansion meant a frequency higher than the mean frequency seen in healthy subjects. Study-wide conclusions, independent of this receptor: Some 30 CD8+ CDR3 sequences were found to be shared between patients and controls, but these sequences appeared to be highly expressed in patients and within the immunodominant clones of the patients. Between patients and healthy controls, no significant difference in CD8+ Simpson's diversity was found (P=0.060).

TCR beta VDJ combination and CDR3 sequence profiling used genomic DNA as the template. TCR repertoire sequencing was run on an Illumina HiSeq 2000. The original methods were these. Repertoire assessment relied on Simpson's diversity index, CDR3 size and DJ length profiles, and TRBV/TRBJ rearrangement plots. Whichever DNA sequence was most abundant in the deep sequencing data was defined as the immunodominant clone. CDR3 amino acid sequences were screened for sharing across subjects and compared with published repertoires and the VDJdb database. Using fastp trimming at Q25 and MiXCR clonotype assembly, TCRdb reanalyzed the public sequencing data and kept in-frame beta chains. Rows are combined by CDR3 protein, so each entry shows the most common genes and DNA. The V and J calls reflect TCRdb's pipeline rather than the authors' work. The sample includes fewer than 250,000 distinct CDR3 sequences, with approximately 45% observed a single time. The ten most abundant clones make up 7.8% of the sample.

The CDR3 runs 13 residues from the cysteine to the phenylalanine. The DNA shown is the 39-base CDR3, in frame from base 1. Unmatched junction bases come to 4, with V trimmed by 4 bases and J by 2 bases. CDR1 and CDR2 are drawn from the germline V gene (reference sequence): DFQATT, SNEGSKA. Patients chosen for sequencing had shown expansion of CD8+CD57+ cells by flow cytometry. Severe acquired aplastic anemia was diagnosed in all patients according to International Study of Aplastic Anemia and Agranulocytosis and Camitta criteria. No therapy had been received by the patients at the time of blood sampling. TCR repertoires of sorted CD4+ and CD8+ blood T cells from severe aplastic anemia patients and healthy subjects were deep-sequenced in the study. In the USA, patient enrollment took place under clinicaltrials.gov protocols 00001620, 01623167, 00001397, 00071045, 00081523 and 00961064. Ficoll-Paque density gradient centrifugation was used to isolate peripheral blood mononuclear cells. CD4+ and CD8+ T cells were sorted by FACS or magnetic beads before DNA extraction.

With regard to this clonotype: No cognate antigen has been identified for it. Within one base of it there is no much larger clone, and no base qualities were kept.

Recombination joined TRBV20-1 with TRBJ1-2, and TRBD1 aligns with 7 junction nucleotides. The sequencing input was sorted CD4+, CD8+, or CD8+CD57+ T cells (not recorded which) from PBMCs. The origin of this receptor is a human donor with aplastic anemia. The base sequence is TGCAGTGCTAAGACAGGGAACAACTATGGCTACACCTTC. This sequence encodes CSAKTGNNYGYTF.